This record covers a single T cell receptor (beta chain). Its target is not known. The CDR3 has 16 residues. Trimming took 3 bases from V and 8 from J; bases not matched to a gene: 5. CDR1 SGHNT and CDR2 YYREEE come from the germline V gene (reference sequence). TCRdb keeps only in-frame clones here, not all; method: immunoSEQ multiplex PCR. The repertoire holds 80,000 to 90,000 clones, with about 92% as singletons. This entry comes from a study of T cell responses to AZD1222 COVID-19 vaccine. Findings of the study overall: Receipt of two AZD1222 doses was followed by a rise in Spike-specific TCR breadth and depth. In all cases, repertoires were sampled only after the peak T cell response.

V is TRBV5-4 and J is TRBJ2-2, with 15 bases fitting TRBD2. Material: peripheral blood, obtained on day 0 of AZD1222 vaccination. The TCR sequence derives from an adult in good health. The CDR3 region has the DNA TGTGCCAGCAGCTACGGACTAGCGGGGGGGCTGGGGGAGCTGTTTTTT. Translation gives CASSYGLAGGLGELFF.